The TCR beta chain described here comes from a study of cytomegalovirus exposure and HLA in healthy donors. In the PCR, 60 Vbeta and 13 Jbeta primers were used. The repertoire was sequenced with immunoSEQ multiplex PCR; TCRdb's copy has only in-frame clones and lacks some. Of under 200,000 clones in the sample, 65% to 80% were seen once. The CDR3 runs 14 residues. V trimming: 3 bases; J trimming: 10 bases; junction bases outside the gene matches: 10. Germline CDR1 and CDR2: GTSNPN and SVGIG (reference sequence). General study findings and limits: A later analysis reportedly identified an Asian-associated ancestry cluster as carrying fewer N-insertions than the roughly 670-donor mean. Previously analyzed data showed that most TCR beta V segments were productive at a frequency of about 90% or about 30%. Reportedly, TCR beta sequences accurately predicted HLA-A and HLA-B alleles in most subjects. Whilst most TCR sequences proved rare, a subset of public TCRs occurred across many donors.

As concerns this clone: Its antigen is as yet unknown.

The chain employs TRBV30 and TRBJ1-1; 11 bases match TRBD1. The TCR was taken from a woman in her thirties or forties in good health and CMV-seropositive. Sequences were obtained from PBMCs. The CDR3 bases are TGTGCCTGGAGCGAACTTGGGACAGGGGGTCGAGCTTTCTTT. It yields the protein CAWSELGTGGRAFF. Combining the CDR3 with reference TRBV30 and TRBJ1-1 gives the whole variable domain SQTIHQWPATLVQPVGSPLSLECTVEGTSNPNLYWYRQAAGRGLQLLFYSVGIGQISSEVPQNLSASRPQDRQFILSSKKLLLSDSGFYLCAWSELGTGGRAFFGQGTRLTVV.